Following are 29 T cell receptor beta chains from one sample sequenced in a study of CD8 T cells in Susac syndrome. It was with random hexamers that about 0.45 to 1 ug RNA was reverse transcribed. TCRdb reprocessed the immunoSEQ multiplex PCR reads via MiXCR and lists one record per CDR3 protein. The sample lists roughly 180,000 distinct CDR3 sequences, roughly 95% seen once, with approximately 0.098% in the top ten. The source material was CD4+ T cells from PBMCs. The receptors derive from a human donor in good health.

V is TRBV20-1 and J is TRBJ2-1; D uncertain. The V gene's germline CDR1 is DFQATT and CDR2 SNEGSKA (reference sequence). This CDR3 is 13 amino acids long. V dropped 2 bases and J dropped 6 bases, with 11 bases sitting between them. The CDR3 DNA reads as TGCAGTGCTAGACCCCTGTCTAGCAATGAGCAGTTCTTC. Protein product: CSARPLSSNEQFF.

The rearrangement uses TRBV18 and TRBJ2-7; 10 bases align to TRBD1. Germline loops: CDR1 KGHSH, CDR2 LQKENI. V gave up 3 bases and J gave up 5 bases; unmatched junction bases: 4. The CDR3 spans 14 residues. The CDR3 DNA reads TGTGCCAGCTCACCCGGGACAGGGGTGCACGAGCAGTACTTC. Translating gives CASSPGTGVHEQYF. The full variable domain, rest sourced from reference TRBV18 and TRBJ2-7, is NAGVMQNPRHLVRRRGQEARLRCSPMKGHSHVYWYRQLPEEGLKFMVYLQKENIIDESGMPKERFSAEFPKEGPSILRIQQVVRGDSAAYFCASSPGTGVHEQYFGPGTRLTVT.

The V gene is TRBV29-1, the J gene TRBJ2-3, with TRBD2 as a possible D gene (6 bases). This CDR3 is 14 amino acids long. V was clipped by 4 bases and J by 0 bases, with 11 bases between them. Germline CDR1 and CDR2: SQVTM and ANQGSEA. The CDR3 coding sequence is TGCAGCGTTGCGAAGGGAGGCAGCACAGATACGCAGTATTTT. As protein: CSVAKGGSTDTQYF.

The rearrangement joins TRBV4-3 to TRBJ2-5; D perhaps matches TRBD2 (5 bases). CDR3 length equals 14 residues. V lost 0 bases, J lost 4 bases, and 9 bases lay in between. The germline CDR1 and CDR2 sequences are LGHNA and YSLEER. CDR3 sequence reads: CASSQDGSGETQYF. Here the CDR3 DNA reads TGCGCCAGCAGCCAAGATGGGAGCGGAGAGACCCAGTACTTC.

CDR3 DNA sequence: TGTGCCAGCAGCGGATCGGCCCTCTATGGCTACACCTTC. This encodes CASSGSALYGYTF. This chain joins TRBV12-3 or TRBV12-4 and TRBJ1-2; D ambiguous. The CDR3 consists of 13 residues. V gave up 6 bases and J gave up 4 bases, with 12 bases separating them.

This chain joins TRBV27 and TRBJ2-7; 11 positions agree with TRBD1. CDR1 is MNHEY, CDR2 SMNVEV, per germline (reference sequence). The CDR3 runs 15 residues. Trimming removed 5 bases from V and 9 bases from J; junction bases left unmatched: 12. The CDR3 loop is CASSLSDRGRNGQYF. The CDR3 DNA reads TGTGCCAGCAGTCTCTCGGACAGGGGGCGCAATGGGCAGTACTTC.

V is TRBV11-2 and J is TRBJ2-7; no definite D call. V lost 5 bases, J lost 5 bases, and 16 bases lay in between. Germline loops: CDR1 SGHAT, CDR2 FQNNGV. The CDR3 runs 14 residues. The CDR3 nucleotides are TGTGCCAGCAGCCAGGTGGGTGGGGTGAACGAGCAGTACTTC. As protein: CASSQVGGVNEQYF.

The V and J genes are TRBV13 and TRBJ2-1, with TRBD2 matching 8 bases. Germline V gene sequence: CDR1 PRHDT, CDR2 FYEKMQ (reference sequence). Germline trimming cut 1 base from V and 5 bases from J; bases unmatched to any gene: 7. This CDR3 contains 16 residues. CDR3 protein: CASSLAGGQRDNEQFF. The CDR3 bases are TGTGCCAGCAGCTTAGCGGGAGGGCAAAGGGACAATGAGCAGTTCTTC.

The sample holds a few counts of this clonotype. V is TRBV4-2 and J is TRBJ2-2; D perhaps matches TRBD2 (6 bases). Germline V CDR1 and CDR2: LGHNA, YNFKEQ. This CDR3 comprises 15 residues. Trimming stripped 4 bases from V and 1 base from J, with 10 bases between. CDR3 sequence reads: CASSLGSGNTGELFF. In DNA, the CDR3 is TGTGCCAGCAGCCTGGGTAGCGGGAACACCGGGGAGCTGTTTTTT.

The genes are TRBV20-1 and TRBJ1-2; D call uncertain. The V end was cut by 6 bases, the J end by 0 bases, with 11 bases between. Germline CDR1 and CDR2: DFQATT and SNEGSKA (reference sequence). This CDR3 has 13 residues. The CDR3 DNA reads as TGCAGTGCCCAATTGATGGCTAACTATGGCTACACCTTC. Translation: CSAQLMANYGYTF.

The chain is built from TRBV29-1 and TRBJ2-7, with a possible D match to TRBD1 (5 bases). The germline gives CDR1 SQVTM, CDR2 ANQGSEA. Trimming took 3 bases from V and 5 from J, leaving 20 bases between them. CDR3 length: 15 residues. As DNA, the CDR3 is TGCAGCGTTGAGGGATCCGACAGACCCTCGGACGAGCAGTACTTC. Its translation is CSVEGSDRPSDEQYF.

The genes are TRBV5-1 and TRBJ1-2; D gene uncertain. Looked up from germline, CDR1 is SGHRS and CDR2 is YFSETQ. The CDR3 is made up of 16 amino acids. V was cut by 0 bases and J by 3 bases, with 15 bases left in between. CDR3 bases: TGCGCCAGCAGCTTGGAAGCCCTGAACGTCGACTATGGCTACACCTTC. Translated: CASSLEALNVDYGYTF.

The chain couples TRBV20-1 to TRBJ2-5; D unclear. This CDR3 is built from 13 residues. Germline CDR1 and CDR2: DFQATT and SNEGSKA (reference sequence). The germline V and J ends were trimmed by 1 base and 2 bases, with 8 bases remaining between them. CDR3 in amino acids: CSARGYRQETQYF. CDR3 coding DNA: TGCAGTGCTAGAGGTTACAGACAAGAGACCCAGTACTTC.

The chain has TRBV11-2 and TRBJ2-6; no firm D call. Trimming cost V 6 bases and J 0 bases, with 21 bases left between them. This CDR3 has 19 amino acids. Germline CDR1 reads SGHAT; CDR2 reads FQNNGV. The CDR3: CASRVALGRVSSGANVLTF. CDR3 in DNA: TGTGCCAGCAGAGTAGCCCTAGGCCGGGTGAGCTCTGGGGCCAACGTCCTGACTTTC.

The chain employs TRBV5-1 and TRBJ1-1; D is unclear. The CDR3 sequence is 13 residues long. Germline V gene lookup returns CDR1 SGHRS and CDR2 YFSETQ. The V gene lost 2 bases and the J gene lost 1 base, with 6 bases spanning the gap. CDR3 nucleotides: TGCGCCAGCAGCTTTGTGGAGAACACTGAAGCTTTCTTT. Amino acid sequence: CASSFVENTEAFF.

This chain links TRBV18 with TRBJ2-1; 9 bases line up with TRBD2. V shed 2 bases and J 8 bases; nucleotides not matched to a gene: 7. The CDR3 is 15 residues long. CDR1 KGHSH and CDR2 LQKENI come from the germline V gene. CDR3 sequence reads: CASSPGLAGNDEQFF. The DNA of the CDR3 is TGTGCCAGCTCACCAGGGCTAGCGGGGAACGATGAGCAGTTCTTC.

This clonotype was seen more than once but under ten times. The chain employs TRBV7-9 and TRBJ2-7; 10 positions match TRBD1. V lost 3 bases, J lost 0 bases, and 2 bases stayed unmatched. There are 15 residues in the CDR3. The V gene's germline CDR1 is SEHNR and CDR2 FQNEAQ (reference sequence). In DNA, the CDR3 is TGTGCCAGCAGCTTGGGACAGGGGCGCTCCTACGAGCAGTACTTC. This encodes CASSLGQGRSYEQYF.

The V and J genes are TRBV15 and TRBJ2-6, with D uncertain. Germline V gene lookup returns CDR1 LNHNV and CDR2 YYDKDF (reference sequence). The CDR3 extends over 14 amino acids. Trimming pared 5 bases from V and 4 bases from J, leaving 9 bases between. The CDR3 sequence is CATSPVGGANVLTF. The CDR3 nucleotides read TGTGCCACCAGCCCAGTGGGGGGGGCCAACGTCCTGACTTTC.

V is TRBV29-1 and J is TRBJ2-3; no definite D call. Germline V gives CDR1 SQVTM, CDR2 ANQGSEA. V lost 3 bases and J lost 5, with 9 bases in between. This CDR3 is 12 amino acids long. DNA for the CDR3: TGCAGCGTTGAGGCAGTGAGAGATACGCAGTATTTT. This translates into CSVEAVRDTQYF.

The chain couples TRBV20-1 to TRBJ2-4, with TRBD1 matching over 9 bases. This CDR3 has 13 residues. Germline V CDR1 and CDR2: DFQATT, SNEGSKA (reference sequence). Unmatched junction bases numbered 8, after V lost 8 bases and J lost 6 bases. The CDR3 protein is CSYPGQGGNIQYF. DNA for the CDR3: TGCAGTTATCCGGGACAGGGTGGAAACATTCAGTACTTC.

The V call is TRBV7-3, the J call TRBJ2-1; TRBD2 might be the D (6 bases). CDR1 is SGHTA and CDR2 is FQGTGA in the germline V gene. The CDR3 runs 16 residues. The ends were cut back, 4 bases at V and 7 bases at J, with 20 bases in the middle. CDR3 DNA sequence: TGTGCCAGCAGCTCGGGCGCGGGACTTCGGGGGAATGAGCAGTTCTTC. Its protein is CASSSGAGLRGNEQFF.

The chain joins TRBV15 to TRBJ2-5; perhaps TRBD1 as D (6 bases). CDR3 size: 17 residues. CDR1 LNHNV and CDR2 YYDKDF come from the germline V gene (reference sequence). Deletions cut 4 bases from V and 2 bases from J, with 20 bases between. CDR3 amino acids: CATSTPNPGTPQETQYF. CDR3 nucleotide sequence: TGTGCCACCAGCACTCCGAACCCCGGGACACCGCAAGAGACCCAGTACTTC.

Here the CDR3 DNA reads TGTGCCAGCAGCGCGCGTCGTCTGACAGGGAATTATCAGCCCCAGCATTTT. Its protein is CASSARRLTGNYQPQHF. The V and J genes are TRBV6-2 or TRBV6-3 and TRBJ1-5, with 7 bases fitting TRBD1. This CDR3 has 17 amino acids. V shed 6 bases, J shed 5 bases, and the junction held 16 bases outside the gene matches. CDR1 and CDR2 from the germline V gene are MNHEY and SVGEGT.

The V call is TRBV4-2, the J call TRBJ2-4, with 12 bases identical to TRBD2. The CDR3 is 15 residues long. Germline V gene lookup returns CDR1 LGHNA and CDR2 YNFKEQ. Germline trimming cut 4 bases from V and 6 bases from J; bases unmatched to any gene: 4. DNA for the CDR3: TGTGCCAGCAGCCCCGGACTAGCGGGACGAAACATTCAGTACTTC. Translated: CASSPGLAGRNIQYF.

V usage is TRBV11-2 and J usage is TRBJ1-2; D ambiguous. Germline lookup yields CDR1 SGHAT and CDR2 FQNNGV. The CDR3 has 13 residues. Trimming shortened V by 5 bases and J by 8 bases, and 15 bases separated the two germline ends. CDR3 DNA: TGTGCCAGCAGCAACGACCGGGTGGGGGGCTACACCTTC. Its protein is CASSNDRVGGYTF.

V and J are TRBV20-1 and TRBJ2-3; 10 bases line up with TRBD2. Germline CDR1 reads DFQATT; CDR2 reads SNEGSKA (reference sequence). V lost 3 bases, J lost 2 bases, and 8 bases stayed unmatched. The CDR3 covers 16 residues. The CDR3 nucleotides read TGCAGTGCTAGTATCTCTAGCGGGGGCACCACAGATACGCAGTATTTT. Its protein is CSASISSGGTTDTQYF.

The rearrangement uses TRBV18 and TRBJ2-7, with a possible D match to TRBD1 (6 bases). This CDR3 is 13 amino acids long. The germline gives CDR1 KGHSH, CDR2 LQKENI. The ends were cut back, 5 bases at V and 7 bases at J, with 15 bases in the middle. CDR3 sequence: CASSTDRHVEQYF. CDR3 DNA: TGTGCCAGCTCAACCGACAGGCATGTGGAGCAGTACTTC.

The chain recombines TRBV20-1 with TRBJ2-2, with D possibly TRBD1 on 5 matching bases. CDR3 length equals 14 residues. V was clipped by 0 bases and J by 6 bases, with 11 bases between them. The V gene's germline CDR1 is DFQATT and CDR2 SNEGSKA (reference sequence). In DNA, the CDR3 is TGCAGTGCTAGAGAGGCAGGGTTGGCCGGGGAGCTGTTTTTT. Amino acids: CSAREAGLAGELFF.

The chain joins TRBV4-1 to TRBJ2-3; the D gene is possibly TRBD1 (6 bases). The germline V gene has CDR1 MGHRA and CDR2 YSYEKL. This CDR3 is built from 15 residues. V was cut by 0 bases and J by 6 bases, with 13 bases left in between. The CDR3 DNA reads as TGCGCCAGCAGCCAAGATAGCTGGGGGCCGGATACGCAGTATTTT. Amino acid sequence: CASSQDSWGPDTQYF.